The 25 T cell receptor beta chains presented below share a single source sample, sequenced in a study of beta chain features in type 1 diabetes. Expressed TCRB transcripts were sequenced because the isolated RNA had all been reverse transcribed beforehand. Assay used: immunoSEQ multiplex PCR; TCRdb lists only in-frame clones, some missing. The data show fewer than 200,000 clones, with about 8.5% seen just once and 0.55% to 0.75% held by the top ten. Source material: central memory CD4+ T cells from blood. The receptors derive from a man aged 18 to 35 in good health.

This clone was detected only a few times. The CDR3 DNA follows: TGTGCCTGGTCTCCCGGACAGGTATTTAATCAGCCCCAGCATTTT. Its translation: CAWSPGQVFNQPQHF. The gene calls are TRBV30 and TRBJ1-5, with 7 bases that match TRBD1. The CDR3 is 15 amino acids. J lost 4 bases, V lost 5 bases, and 11 bases had no gene match. CDR1 GTSNPN and CDR2 SVGIG come from the germline V gene (reference sequence).

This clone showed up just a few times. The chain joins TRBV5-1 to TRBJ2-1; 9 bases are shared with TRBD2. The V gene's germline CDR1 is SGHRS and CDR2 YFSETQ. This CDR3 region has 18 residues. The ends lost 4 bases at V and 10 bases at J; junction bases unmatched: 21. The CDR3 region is CASSGTGTSRTGSGEQFF. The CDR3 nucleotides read TGCGCCAGCAGCGGGACCGGGACTAGCCGGACGGGGTCGGGGGAGCAGTTCTTC.

The CDR3 nucleotides read TGCGCCAGCAGCCTGATGACAGGGGGGAATTCACCCCTCCACTTT. The encoded protein is CASSLMTGGNSPLHF. The V call is TRBV4-3, the J call TRBJ1-6, with TRBD1 matching 9 bases. This CDR3 has 15 amino acids. V lost 4 bases, J lost 7 bases, and 5 bases stayed unmatched. The germline CDR1 and CDR2 sequences are LGHNA and YSLEER.

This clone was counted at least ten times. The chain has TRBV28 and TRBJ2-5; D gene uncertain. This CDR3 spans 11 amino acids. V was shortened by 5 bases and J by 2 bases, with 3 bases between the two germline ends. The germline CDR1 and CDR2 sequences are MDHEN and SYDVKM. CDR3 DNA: TGTGCCAGCAGTCTTCAAGAGACCCAGTACTTC. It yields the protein CASSLQETQYF.

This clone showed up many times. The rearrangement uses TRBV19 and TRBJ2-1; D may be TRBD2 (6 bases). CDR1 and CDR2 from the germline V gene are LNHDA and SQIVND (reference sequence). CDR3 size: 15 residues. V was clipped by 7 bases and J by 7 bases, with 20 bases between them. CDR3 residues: CASNHPSSGRNEQFF. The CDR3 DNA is TGTGCCAGTAACCACCCGAGCTCGGGGAGGAATGAGCAGTTCTTC.

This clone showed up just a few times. The CDR3 coding sequence is TGTGCCAGCAGCTTTGGGACTAGGAACACAGATACGCAGTATTTT. Translation gives CASSFGTRNTDTQYF. The chain is built from TRBV7-2 and TRBJ2-3, with 8 bases matching TRBD2. Germline loops: CDR1 SGHTA, CDR2 FQGNSA. V shed 3 bases, J shed 2 bases, and the junction held 4 bases outside the gene matches. The CDR3 is made up of 15 amino acids.

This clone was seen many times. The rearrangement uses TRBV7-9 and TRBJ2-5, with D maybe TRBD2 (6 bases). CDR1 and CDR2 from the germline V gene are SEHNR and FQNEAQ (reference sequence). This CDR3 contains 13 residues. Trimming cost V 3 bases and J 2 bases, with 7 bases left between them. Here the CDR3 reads CASSLGGQETQYF. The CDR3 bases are TGTGCCAGCAGCTTGGGAGGACAAGAGACCCAGTACTTC.

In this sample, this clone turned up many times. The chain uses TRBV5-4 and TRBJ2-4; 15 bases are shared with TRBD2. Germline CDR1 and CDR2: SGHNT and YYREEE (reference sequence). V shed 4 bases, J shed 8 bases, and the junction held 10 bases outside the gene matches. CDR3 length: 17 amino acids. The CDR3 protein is CASSRDTGTSGRYIQYF. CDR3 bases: TGTGCCAGCAGCCGCGACACCGGGACTAGCGGGAGGTACATTCAGTACTTC.

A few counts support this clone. The CDR3 DNA sequence: TGTGCCAGCAGTGACAGGGGAAGGGGTGAAGCTTTCTTT. It yields the protein CASSDRGRGEAFF. This sequence joins TRBV6-1 and TRBJ1-1, with a weak D call TRBD1 (6 bases). This CDR3 is built from 13 residues. V shed 3 bases and J shed 7 bases, with 12 bases lying between them. Germline V gene data show CDR1 as MNHNS and CDR2 as SASEGT.

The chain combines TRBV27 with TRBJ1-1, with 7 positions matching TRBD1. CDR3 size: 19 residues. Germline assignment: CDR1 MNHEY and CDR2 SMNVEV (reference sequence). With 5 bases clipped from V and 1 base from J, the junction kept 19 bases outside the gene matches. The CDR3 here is CASSPFIRGLRKTNTEAFF. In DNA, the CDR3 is TGTGCCAGCAGTCCCTTTATAAGGGGGCTTCGCAAAACGAACACTGAAGCTTTCTTT.

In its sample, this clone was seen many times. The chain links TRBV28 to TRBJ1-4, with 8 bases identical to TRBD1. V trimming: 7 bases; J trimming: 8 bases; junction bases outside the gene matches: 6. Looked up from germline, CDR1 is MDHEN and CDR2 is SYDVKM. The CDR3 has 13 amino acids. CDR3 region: CASTGQDLEKLFF. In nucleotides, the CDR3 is TGTGCCAGCACGGGACAGGATCTCGAAAAACTGTTTTTT.

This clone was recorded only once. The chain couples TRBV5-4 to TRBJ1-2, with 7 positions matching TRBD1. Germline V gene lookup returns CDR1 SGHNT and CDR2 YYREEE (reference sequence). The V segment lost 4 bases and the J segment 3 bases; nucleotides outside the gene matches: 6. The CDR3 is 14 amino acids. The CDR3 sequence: CASSPTGRDYGYTF. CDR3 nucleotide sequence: TGTGCCAGCAGCCCGACAGGGCGGGACTATGGCTACACCTTC.

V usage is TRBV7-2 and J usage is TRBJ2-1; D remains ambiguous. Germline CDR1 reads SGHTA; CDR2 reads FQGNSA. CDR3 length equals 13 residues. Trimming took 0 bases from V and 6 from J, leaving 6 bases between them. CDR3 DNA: TGTGCCAGCAGCTTAGCGCGGAGCAATGAGCAGTTCTTC. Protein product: CASSLARSNEQFF.

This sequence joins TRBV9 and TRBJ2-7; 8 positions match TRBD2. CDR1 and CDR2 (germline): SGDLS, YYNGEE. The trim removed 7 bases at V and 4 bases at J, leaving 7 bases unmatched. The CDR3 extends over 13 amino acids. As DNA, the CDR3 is TGTGCCAGCGGGCCGGGGGGGCCGTACGAGCAGTACTTC. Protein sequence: CASGPGGPYEQYF.

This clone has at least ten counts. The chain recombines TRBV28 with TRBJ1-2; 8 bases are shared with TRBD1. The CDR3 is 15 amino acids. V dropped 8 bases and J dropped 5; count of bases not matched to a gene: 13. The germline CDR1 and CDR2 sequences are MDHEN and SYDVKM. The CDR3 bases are TGTGCCAGCTCCCCCCTCGACAGGGGAGAATATGGCTACACCTTC. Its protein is CASSPLDRGEYGYTF.

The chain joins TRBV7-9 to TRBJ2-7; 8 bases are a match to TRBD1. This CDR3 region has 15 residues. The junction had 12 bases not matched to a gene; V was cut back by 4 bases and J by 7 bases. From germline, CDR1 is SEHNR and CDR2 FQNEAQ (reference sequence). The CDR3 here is CASSSSDRALLEQYF. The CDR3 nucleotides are TGTGCCAGCAGCTCATCGGACAGGGCCCTACTGGAGCAGTACTTC.

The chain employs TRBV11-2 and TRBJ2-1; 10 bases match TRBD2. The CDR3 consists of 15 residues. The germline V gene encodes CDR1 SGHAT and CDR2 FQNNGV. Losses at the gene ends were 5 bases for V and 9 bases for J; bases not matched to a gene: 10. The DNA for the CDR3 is TGTGCCAGCAGCGCCCGAGCGGGGGGGCTCTCTGAGCAGTTCTTC. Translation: CASSARAGGLSEQFF.

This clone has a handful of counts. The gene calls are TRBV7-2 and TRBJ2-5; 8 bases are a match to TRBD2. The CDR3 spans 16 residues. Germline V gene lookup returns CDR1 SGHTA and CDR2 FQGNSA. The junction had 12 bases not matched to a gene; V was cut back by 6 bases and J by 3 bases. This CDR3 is CASRKENDSGKETQYF. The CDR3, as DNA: TGTGCCAGCAGGAAAGAGAACGATAGCGGGAAAGAGACCCAGTACTTC.

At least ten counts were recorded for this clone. The CDR3 spells CASSSRDRGYGYTF. The CDR3 DNA follows: TGTGCCAGCAGCTCCCGGGACAGGGGCTATGGCTACACCTTC. The V call is TRBV5-4, the J call TRBJ1-2, with TRBD1 matching 10 bases. The J segment lost 4 bases and the V segment lost 3 bases, leaving 3 bases of the junction unmatched. CDR3 size: 14 residues. Looked up from germline, CDR1 is SGHNT and CDR2 is YYREEE (reference sequence).

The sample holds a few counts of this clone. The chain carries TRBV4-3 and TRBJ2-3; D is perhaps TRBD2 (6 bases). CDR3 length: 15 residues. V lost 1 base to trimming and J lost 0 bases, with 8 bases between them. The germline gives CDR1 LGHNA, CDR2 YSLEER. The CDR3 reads CASSQAEGSTDTQYF. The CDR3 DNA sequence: TGCGCCAGCAGCCAAGCGGAGGGGAGCACAGATACGCAGTATTTT.

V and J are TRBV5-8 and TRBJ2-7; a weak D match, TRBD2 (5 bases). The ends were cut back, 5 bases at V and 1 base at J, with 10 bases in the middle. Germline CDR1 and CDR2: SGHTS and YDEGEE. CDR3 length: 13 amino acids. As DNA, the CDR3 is TGTGCCAGCAGTAGAGGACTTTCCTACGAGCAGTACTTC. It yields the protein CASSRGLSYEQYF.

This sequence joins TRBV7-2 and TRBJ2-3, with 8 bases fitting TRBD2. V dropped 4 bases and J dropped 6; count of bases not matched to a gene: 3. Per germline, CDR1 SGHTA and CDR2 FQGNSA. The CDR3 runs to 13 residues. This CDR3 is CASSYRLADTQYF. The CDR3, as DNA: TGTGCCAGCAGCTACCGACTAGCGGATACGCAGTATTTT. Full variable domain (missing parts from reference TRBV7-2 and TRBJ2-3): GAGVSQSPSNKVTEKGKDVELRCDPISGHTALYWYRQSLGQGLEFLIYFQGNSAPDKSGLPSDRFSAERTGGSVSTLTIQRTQQEDSAVYLCASSYRLADTQYFGPGTRLTVL.

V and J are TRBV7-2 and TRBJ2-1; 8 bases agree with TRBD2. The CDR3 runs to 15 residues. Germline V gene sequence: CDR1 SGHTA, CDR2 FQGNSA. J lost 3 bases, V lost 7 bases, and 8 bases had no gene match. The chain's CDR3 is CASILGTSDYNEQFF. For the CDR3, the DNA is TGTGCCAGCATCCTCGGGACTAGTGACTACAATGAGCAGTTCTTC.

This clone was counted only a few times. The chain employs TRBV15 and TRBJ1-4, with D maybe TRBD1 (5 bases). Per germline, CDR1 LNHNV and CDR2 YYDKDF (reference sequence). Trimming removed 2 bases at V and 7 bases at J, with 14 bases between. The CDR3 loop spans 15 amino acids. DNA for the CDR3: TGTGCCACCAGCAGACAGGGCGGTGTAAGTGAAAAACTGTTTTTT. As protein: CATSRQGGVSEKLFF.

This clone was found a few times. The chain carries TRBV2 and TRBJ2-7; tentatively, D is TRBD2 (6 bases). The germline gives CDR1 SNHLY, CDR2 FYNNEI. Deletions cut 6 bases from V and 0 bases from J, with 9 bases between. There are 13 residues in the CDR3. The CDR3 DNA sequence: TGTGCCAGCAGGGACTACAACTCCTACGAGCAGTACTTC. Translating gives CASRDYNSYEQYF.